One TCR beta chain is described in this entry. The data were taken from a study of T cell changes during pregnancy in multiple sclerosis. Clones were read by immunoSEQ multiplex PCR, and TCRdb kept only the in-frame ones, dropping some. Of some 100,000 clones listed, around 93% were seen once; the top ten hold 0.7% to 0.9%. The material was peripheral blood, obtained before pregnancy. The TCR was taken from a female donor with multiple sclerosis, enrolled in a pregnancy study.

The CDR3 here is CASSDAESTDTQYF. The CDR3 DNA reads TGTGCCAGCAGTGATGCGGAAAGCACAGATACGCAGTATTTT. The V and J genes are TRBV25-1 and TRBJ2-3; D gene ambiguous. The germline V gene encodes CDR1 MGHDK and CDR2 SYGVNS. V shed 3 bases and J shed 0 bases, with 7 bases lying between them. There are 14 residues in the CDR3.